These 21 T cell receptor beta chains came from one sample sequenced in a study of blood T cell repertoires in COVID-19 (dated by TCRdb to 2018 to 2021). Libraries were made using the immunoSEQ multiplex PCR assay. The table comes from immuneACCESS by way of TCRdb, which keeps in-frame sequences with V and J called. Part of the clones is missing from these tables; in studies checked, under half for an unresolved V gene and the rest for unknown reasons. The sample has tens of thousands of clones on record, 80% to 85% of them singletons. The biggest ten clones account for roughly 60% of the sample. Sequencing input: peripheral blood. The receptors were gathered from a woman older than 75 with acute or convalescent COVID-19.

In this sample, this clone turned up a few times. The chain employs TRBV30 and TRBJ1-2; TRBD1 matches at 7 bases. This CDR3 region has 13 residues. The junction had 3 bases not matched to a gene; V was cut back by 2 bases and J by 3 bases. CDR1 is GTSNPN and CDR2 is SVGIG in the germline V gene (reference sequence). The CDR3 spells CAWSRTGYYGYTF. CDR3 nucleotide sequence: TGTGCCTGGAGTCGGACAGGATACTATGGCTACACCTTC.

The chain uses TRBV20-1 and TRBJ2-7; D is ambiguous. Trimming left V 2 bases short and J 6 bases short, with 8 bases between. Germline V gene sequence: CDR1 DFQATT, CDR2 SNEGSKA (reference sequence). This CDR3 contains 11 residues. The CDR3 sequence is CSARSTGEQYF. The CDR3 region has the DNA TGCAGTGCTAGAAGTACGGGCGAGCAGTACTTC.

As DNA, the CDR3 is TGTGCCACCAGCAGAGACAGGGTAATGGGAGGAAACACCATATATTTT. As protein: CATSRDRVMGGNTIYF. The rearrangement links TRBV15 to TRBJ1-3; tentatively, D is TRBD1 (5 bases). Germline V CDR1 and CDR2: LNHNV, YYDKDF (reference sequence). The CDR3 runs to 16 residues. The V gene lost 0 bases and the J gene lost 4 bases, with 13 bases spanning the gap. The complete variable domain, with remaining parts taken from reference TRBV15 and TRBJ1-3, reads DAMVIQNPRYQVTQFGKPVTLSCSQTLNHNVMYWYQQKSSQAPKLLFHYYDKDFNNEADTPDNFQSRRPNTSFCFLDIRSPGLGDTAMYLCATSRDRVMGGNTIYFGEGSWLTVV.

The chain links TRBV18 to TRBJ1-6; D perhaps matches TRBD1 (5 bases). In germline, CDR1 is KGHSH, CDR2 LQKENI. V was shortened by 3 bases and J by 6 bases, with 9 bases between the two germline ends. This CDR3 is built from 14 residues. The CDR3 loop is CASSPVGGNSPLHF. The CDR3 DNA follows: TGTGCCAGCTCACCGGTGGGGGGTAATTCACCCCTCCACTTT.

The chain couples TRBV12-3 or TRBV12-4 to TRBJ2-1; D may be TRBD1 (5 bases). The CDR3 spans 13 residues. The V gene lost 6 bases and the J gene lost 7 bases, with 13 bases spanning the gap. The CDR3 reads CASRAQGVNEQFF. In DNA, the CDR3 is TGTGCCAGCAGGGCTCAGGGTGTGAATGAGCAGTTCTTC.

The chain links TRBV7-3 to TRBJ2-1; perhaps TRBD2 as D (6 bases). The length of the CDR3 is 16 residues. V dropped 4 bases and J dropped 9 bases, with 22 bases sitting between them. Germline loops: CDR1 SGHTA, CDR2 FQGTGA. CDR3 residues: CASSSWGGASVGEQFF. Here the CDR3 DNA reads TGTGCCAGCAGCTCTTGGGGCGGGGCCTCCGTGGGTGAGCAGTTCTTC.

The CDR3 DNA reads TGTGCCAGCAGCCATAACTATGGCTACACCTTC. Protein sequence: CASSHNYGYTF. This chain links TRBV5-8 with TRBJ1-2; D not resolved. Germline V CDR1 and CDR2: SGHTS, YDEGEE. V lost 4 bases and J 1 base, leaving 2 bases between the germline ends. The CDR3 consists of 11 residues.

CDR3 sequence (DNA): TGTGCCAGCAGCCCGACAGGGTATAATCAGCCCCAGCATTTT. It is translated as CASSPTGYNQPQHF. The J gene is TRBJ1-5, the V gene TRBV3-1 (or the pseudogene TRBV3-2); 7 bases are a match to TRBD1. Germline V gene sequence: CDR1 LGHDT, CDR2 YNNKEL (reference sequence). The V gene end was trimmed by 4 bases and the J gene end by 4 bases; junction bases not matched to a gene: 4. CDR3 length equals 14 residues.

The chain links TRBV11-2 to TRBJ1-4, with 7 nucleotides matching TRBD1. The CDR3 covers 16 residues. CDR1 and CDR2 from the germline V gene are SGHAT and FQNNGV. After removal of 4 bases from V and 0 bases from J, the junction contained 5 bases not matched to a gene. CDR3 region: CASSSGTVATNEKLFF. The CDR3 coding sequence is TGTGCCAGCAGCTCTGGGACAGTTGCAACTAATGAAAAACTGTTTTTT.

The chain carries TRBV3-1 (or the pseudogene TRBV3-2) and TRBJ1-5; no clear D gene. Per the germline V gene, CDR1 is LGHDT and CDR2 is YNNKEL (reference sequence). The CDR3 consists of 13 residues. Trimming stripped 0 bases from V and 9 bases from J, with 9 bases between. CDR3 protein: CASSQDPPGPQHF. The CDR3 DNA reads as TGTGCCAGCAGCCAAGACCCCCCCGGGCCCCAGCATTTT.

The genes are TRBV18 and TRBJ2-7; the D gene is possibly TRBD1 (5 bases). The CDR3 length is 14 residues. From germline, CDR1 is KGHSH and CDR2 LQKENI. With 6 bases removed from V and 4 bases from J, the gap between germline ends came to 16 bases. CDR3 residues: CASSQTGDRYEQYF. The CDR3 nucleotides read TGTGCCAGCTCCCAAACGGGCGACAGATACGAGCAGTACTTC.

The rearrangement links TRBV4-2 to TRBJ2-7; D gene unclear. Germline V lookup: CDR1 LGHNA, CDR2 YNFKEQ. V was shortened by 1 base and J by 6 bases, with 10 bases between the two germline ends. The CDR3 is 13 residues long. The CDR3 loop is CASSQVRASEQYF. CDR3 bases: TGTGCCAGCAGCCAAGTACGCGCGAGCGAGCAGTACTTC.

This clone has more than one count but fewer than ten. This chain uses TRBV28 with TRBJ1-1, with D possibly TRBD1 on 5 matching bases. CDR1 MDHEN and CDR2 SYDVKM come from the germline V gene. The CDR3 loop spans 13 amino acids. Trimming pared 5 bases from V and 9 bases from J, leaving 16 bases between. Here the CDR3 DNA reads TGTGCCAGCAGTCCCTCAACGGGGACTAAAGCTTTCTTT. Translated, it gives CASSPSTGTKAFF.

The rearrangement joins TRBV13 to TRBJ2-7; 8 bases line up with TRBD1. From germline, CDR1 is PRHDT and CDR2 FYEKMQ (reference sequence). Losses at the gene ends were 5 bases for V and 6 bases for J; bases not matched to a gene: 9. CDR3 size: 14 residues. The CDR3 here is CASSRTGIRFEQYF. The CDR3 coding sequence is TGTGCCAGCAGCCGGACAGGGATTCGTTTCGAGCAGTACTTC.

A remark on this clone: The limits of the CDR3 on the DNA are not certain, so only TCRdb's listed CDR3 is given. The chain joins TRBV9 to TRBJ2-1; no check of the table's D call, TRBD2, against the DNA was made. Per germline, CDR1 SGDLS and CDR2 YYNGEE. The CDR3 has 13 amino acids, counting both end residues. The CDR3 here is CASSVGRGANLFF.

V gene TRBV5-1 combines with J gene TRBJ1-4; D gene ambiguous. The germline V and J ends were trimmed by 0 bases and 3 bases, with 6 bases remaining between them. The germline V gene has CDR1 SGHRS and CDR2 YFSETQ. The CDR3 covers 14 residues. CDR3 DNA sequence: TGCGCCAGCAGCTTGGACAGCTCTAATGAAAAACTGTTTTTT. Amino acid sequence: CASSLDSSNEKLFF.

The chain has TRBV27 and TRBJ1-6, with 9 bases aligning to TRBD1. The CDR3 has 15 residues. J lost 9 bases, V lost 4 bases, and 7 bases had no gene match. CDR1 and CDR2 (germline): MNHEY, SMNVEV (reference sequence). The CDR3 sequence is CASSSGQGMSSPLHF. CDR3 DNA: TGTGCCAGCAGTTCGGGACAGGGCATGAGTTCACCCCTCCACTTT.

This clone appeared many times. The rearrangement joins TRBV24-1 to TRBJ2-1, with TRBD2 matching over 9 bases. The CDR3 contains 16 residues. Germline CDR1 and CDR2: KGHDR and SFDVKD. V shed 4 bases and J 1 base; nucleotides not matched to a gene: 4. CDR3 protein: CATSDPTSGSYNEQFF. The CDR3 DNA reads as TGTGCCACCAGTGACCCGACTAGCGGATCCTACAATGAGCAGTTCTTC.

The chain is built from TRBV11-2 and TRBJ1-2; D is ambiguous. V lost 3 bases, J lost 5 bases, and 16 bases lay in between. This CDR3 region has 15 residues. Germline assignment: CDR1 SGHAT and CDR2 FQNNGV. The CDR3 DNA follows: TGTGCCAGCAGCTTTAGACGGGAATCACCTTATGGCTACACCTTC. It specifies CASSFRRESPYGYTF. Drawing the rest from reference TRBV11-2 and TRBJ1-2, the complete variable domain is EAGVAQSPRYKIIEKRQSVAFWCNPISGHATLYWYQQILGQGPKLLIQFQNNGVVDDSQLPKDRFSAERLKGVDSTLKIQPAKLEDSAVYLCASSFRRESPYGYTFGSGTRLTVV.

The sample holds one count of this clone. This chain links TRBV9 with TRBJ1-2; D may be TRBD1 (5 bases). CDR1 and CDR2 from the germline V gene are SGDLS and YYNGEE. This CDR3 has 14 amino acids. Trimming stripped 4 bases from V and 2 bases from J, with 12 bases between. The CDR3 bases are TGTGCCAGCAGCATGCCCGGGGGAAACTATGGCTACACCTTC. Its translation is CASSMPGGNYGYTF.

J is TRBJ2-4 and V is TRBV21-1; the table's D call of TRBD2 was not tested on the DNA. TRBV21-1 is marked as a pseudogene. The CDR3 loop spans 15 amino acids. For the CDR3, the DNA is TGTGCCAGCAGCGCCCGCACGGTAGCCAAAAACATTCAGTACTTC. Translating gives CASSARTVAKNIQYF.